Listed here are 15 T cell receptor beta chains from one sample, sequenced in a study of blood T cell repertoires in COVID-19. TCRdb's copy holds only in-frame clones and misses some; the assay was immunoSEQ multiplex PCR. The sample shows around 140,000 clones, around 90% of them seen only once. Sequencing used peripheral blood. The source of these receptors is a woman aged 45-59 years with acute or convalescent COVID-19.

This clone came up once. The gene calls are TRBV19 and TRBJ1-1, with a weak D call TRBD1 (6 bases). This CDR3 is built from 14 residues. Germline CDR1 LNHDA, CDR2 SQIVND (reference sequence). The V end lost 9 bases, the J end lost 2 bases, and 16 bases lay between the germline ends. The CDR3 DNA reads TGTGCCAGCAGATGGGGGGGGGCCAACACTGAAGCTTTCTTT. Protein product: CASRWGGANTEAFF.

This clone was seen a handful of times. The J gene is TRBJ2-5, the V gene TRBV9, with D uncertain. V was shortened by 0 bases and J by 2 bases, with 8 bases between the two germline ends. Per germline, CDR1 SGDLS and CDR2 YYNGEE. The CDR3 extends over 14 amino acids. Written as DNA, the CDR3 is TGTGCCAGCAGCGTAGCCGAGTGGCAAGAGACCCAGTACTTC. This sequence encodes CASSVAEWQETQYF.

This chain connects TRBV5-1 to TRBJ2-6, with D possibly matching TRBD2 (5 bases). Trimming removed 4 bases at V and 1 base at J, with 12 bases between. Germline V gene lookup returns CDR1 SGHRS and CDR2 YFSETQ. The CDR3 covers 16 residues. This CDR3 reads CASSVYGGSGANVLTF. CDR3 DNA: TGCGCCAGCAGCGTATACGGCGGGTCTGGGGCCAACGTCCTGACTTTC.

This chain connects TRBV12-5 to TRBJ2-2, with a weak D call TRBD1 (6 bases). The length of the CDR3 is 16 residues. The ends were cut back, 4 bases at V and 3 bases at J, with 15 bases in the middle. Looked up from germline, CDR1 is LGHNT and CDR2 is FRNRAP. The CDR3 DNA is TGTGCTAGTGGTTCTCCAGGGGTGGTGGACACCGGGGAGCTGTTTTTT. Protein: CASGSPGVVDTGELFF.

The table lists this clone with a few counts. The chain employs TRBV7-6 and TRBJ1-1, with 8 bases identical to TRBD1. Germline V gene sequence: CDR1 SGHVS, CDR2 FNYEAQ. This CDR3 is 15 amino acids long. V was pared by 1 base and J by 4 bases, with 5 bases of the junction left unmatched. CDR3 nucleotide sequence: TGTGCCAGCAGCTTAGGCGCTACAGGGGGCACTGAAGCTTTCTTT. It translates to CASSLGATGGTEAFF. Full variable domain (rest looked up from reference TRBV7-6 and TRBJ1-1): GAGVSQSPRYKVTKRGQDVALRCDPISGHVSLYWYRQALGQGPEFLTYFNYEAQQDKSGLPNDRFSAERPEGSISTLTIQRTEQRDSAMYRCASSLGATGGTEAFFGQGTRLTVV.

The chain combines TRBV13 with TRBJ2-2; 7 bases are a match to TRBD1. Germline V gene data show CDR1 as PRHDT and CDR2 as FYEKMQ (reference sequence). The length of the CDR3 is 14 residues. The junction had 5 bases not matched to a gene; V was cut back by 4 bases and J by 6 bases. CDR3 loop: CASSSSQGAGELFF. CDR3 sequence (DNA): TGTGCCAGCAGCTCGAGCCAGGGGGCCGGGGAGCTGTTTTTT.

The chain couples TRBV30 to TRBJ1-2; TRBD1 is a possible D gene (5 bases). Germline CDR1 and CDR2: GTSNPN and SVGIG (reference sequence). Trimming took off 0 bases at V and 5 bases at J, with 10 bases between the two ends. This CDR3 is built from 13 residues. As DNA, the CDR3 is TGTGCCTGGAGTGTACAGGCAGGGTATGGCTACACCTTC. This gives the protein CAWSVQAGYGYTF.

The V and J genes are TRBV6-5 and TRBJ1-1, with D unresolved. The CDR3 contains 13 residues. Per the germline V gene, CDR1 is MNHEY and CDR2 is SVGAGI. Trimming cost V 6 bases and J 0 bases, with 8 bases left between them. The CDR3, as DNA: TGTGCCAGCAGGATGGGAGTGAACACTGAAGCTTTCTTT. Translating it yields CASRMGVNTEAFF.

The rearrangement links TRBV7-9 to TRBJ1-2; weak D call: TRBD1 (6 bases). The germline V and J ends were trimmed by 1 base and 5 bases, with 17 bases remaining between them. The germline gives CDR1 SEHNR, CDR2 FQNEAQ (reference sequence). This CDR3 is built from 16 residues. DNA for the CDR3: TGTGCCAGCAGCTTAGGGGGGTTATATCAGGGGTATGGCTACACCTTC. This encodes CASSLGGLYQGYGYTF.

The rearrangement uses TRBV28 and TRBJ2-2, with D perhaps TRBD1 (6 bases). CDR1 is MDHEN and CDR2 is SYDVKM in the germline V gene. The ends were cut back, 8 bases at V and 0 bases at J, with 10 bases in the middle. The CDR3 has 14 amino acids. CDR3 in amino acids: CASLRGPNTGELFF. CDR3 in DNA: TGTGCCAGCCTCAGGGGTCCGAACACCGGGGAGCTGTTTTTT.

V usage is TRBV18 and J usage is TRBJ1-5; D is undetermined. The ends were cut back, 3 bases at V and 2 bases at J, with 17 bases in the middle. Germline-derived CDR1 and CDR2 are KGHSH and LQKENI. The CDR3 runs to 17 residues. DNA of the CDR3: TGTGCCAGCTCACCCCCATCCTCCAGCGGAGGCAATCAGCCCCAGCATTTT. As protein: CASSPPSSSGGNQPQHF.

V is TRBV25-1 and J is TRBJ2-2, with 8 bases lining up with TRBD1. The V segment lost 2 bases and the J segment 1 base; nucleotides outside the gene matches: 3. CDR3 length: 16 amino acids. Germline-derived CDR1 and CDR2 are MGHDK and SYGVNS. The CDR3 DNA follows: TGTGCCAGCAGTGAACCCGGGACAGGGAACACCGGGGAGCTGTTTTTT. Its protein is CASSEPGTGNTGELFF.

The rearrangement joins TRBV18 to TRBJ2-3, with D unresolved. The ends were cut back, 6 bases at V and 5 bases at J, with 6 bases in the middle. Germline V CDR1 and CDR2: KGHSH, LQKENI. CDR3 size: 11 residues. CDR3 bases: TGTGCCAGCTCCCCCCAAGATACGCAGTATTTT. The encoded protein is CASSPQDTQYF.

The sample holds one count of this clone. The rearrangement uses TRBV11-2 and TRBJ2-2; D gene uncertain. Trimming took off 1 base at V and 6 bases at J, with 9 bases between the two ends. The germline CDR1 and CDR2 sequences are SGHAT and FQNNGV. This CDR3 is 14 amino acids long. The CDR3 DNA follows: TGTGCCAGCAGCTTAGGACTTAGGCCCGGGGAGCTGTTTTTT. As protein: CASSLGLRPGELFF.

The chain recombines TRBV19 with TRBJ2-3; TRBD1 matches at 8 bases. Germline CDR1 reads LNHDA; CDR2 reads SQIVND (reference sequence). With 8 bases clipped from V and 1 base from J, the junction kept 2 bases outside the gene matches. The CDR3 is 13 amino acids. CDR3 coding DNA: TGTGCCAGTGGGACAGGTCGCACAGATACGCAGTATTTT. Translated, it gives CASGTGRTDTQYF.